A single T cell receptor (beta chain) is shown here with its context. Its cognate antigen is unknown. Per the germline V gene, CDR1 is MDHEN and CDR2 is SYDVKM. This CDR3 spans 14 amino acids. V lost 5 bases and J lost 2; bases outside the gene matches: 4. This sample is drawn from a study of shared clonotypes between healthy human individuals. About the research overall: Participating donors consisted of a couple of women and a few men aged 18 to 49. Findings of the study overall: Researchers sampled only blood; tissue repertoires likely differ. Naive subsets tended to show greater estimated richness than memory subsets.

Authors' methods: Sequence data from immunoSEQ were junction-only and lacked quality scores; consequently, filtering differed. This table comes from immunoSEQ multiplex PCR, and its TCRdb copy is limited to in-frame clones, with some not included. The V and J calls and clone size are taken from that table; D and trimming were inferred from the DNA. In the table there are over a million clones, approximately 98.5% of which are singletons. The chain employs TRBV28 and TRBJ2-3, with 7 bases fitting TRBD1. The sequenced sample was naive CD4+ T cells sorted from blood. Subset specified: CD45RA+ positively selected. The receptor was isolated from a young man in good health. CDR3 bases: TGTGCCAGCAGTAGGGGGACAGACACAGATACGCAGTATTTT. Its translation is CASSRGTDTDTQYF.